These 2 T cell receptor beta chains originate from one sample sequenced in a study of cytomegalovirus exposure and HLA in healthy donors. Both 60 Vbeta primers and 13 Jbeta primers went into the PCR. Repertoires were generated with immunoSEQ multiplex PCR, while TCRdb's copy carries only in-frame clones and drops some. The sample shows fewer than 200,000 clones, more than 65% of them seen only once. Input material: PBMCs. Every receptor here comes from a girl under 10 years old in good health and CMV-seropositive.

This sequence joins TRBV7-3 and TRBJ2-3, with D possibly being TRBD2 (5 bases). Trimming took 4 bases from V and 10 from J, leaving 9 bases between them. This CDR3 region has 11 residues. Per germline, CDR1 SGHTA and CDR2 FQGTGA. The CDR3 reads CASSSGVAQYF. The CDR3 nucleotides read TGTGCCAGCAGCTCCGGGGTGGCGCAGTATTTT.

The chain recombines TRBV5-6 with TRBJ1-2; D is possibly TRBD1 (6 bases). CDR3 size: 13 residues. Trimming removed 4 bases from V and 5 bases from J, with 12 bases in between. CDR1 is SGHDT and CDR2 is YYEEEE in the germline V gene. The DNA for the CDR3 is TGTGCCAGCAGCCCTGACAGGTCGTATGGCTACACCTTC. Translated, it gives CASSPDRSYGYTF.